This TCR beta chain was recorded in a study of blood T cell repertoires in COVID-19. The wider study: Researchers got acute and convalescent COVID-19 samples from the United States, Italy and Spain. T cells, B-cell-depleted T cells, or PBMCs supplied cDNA or gDNA.

As processed by the authors: Amplifying reference gene primers gave estimates of nucleated cell counts. TCRdb's copy holds only in-frame clones and misses some; the assay was immunoSEQ multiplex PCR. V, J and clone size reflect that table, while D and trimming were determined from the DNA. The sample holds 120,000 to 150,000 clones; around 86% are singletons and the top ten take under 6%. The CDR3 is made up of 13 amino acids. V dropped 7 bases and J dropped 3 bases, with 13 bases sitting between them. CDR1 and CDR2 from the germline V gene are SGHAT and FQDESV (reference sequence). This receptor was identified in a human donor in a cohort sampled during active COVID-19. The sample consisted of peripheral blood. The chain joins TRBV11-1 to TRBJ2-7; tentatively, D is TRBD1 (6 bases). The chain's CDR3 is CASTPQGGYEQYF. The CDR3 DNA reads TGTGCCAGCACCCCGCAAGGGGGCTACGAGCAGTACTTC.